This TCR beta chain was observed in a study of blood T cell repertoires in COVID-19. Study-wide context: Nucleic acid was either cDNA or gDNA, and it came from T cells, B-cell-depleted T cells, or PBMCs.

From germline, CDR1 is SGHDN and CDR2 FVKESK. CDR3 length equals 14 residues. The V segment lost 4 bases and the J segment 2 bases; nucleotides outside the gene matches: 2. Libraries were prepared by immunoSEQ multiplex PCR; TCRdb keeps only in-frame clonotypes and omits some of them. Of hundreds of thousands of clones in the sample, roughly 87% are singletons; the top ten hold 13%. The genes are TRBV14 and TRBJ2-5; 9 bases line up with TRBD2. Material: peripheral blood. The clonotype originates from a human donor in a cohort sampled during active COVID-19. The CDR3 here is CASSRLAEQETQYF. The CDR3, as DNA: TGTGCCAGCAGCCGACTAGCGGAACAAGAGACCCAGTACTTC.